The clone carrying this T cell receptor (beta chain) was seen a single time. The antigen is undetermined. The data stem from a study of blood T cells in healthy people across ages. The authors ran a second PCR of roughly 6 to 12 cycles using a sample-barcoded 5' primer and a J-beta primer mix. The study obtained at least 2.5 million CDR3-containing paired-end reads from every sample. MiXCR, run by TCRdb on the 5' RACE reads, gives a single entry per CDR3 protein. The sample holds some 1.5 million distinct CDR3 sequences, 35% to 45% seen once. General study results and limits: It was not possible, with unsorted PBMCs, to conclusively compare naive and antigen-experienced cells.

Every sample gave at least 6 micrograms of total RNA when it was extracted. Germline CDR1 reads SNHLY; CDR2 reads FYNNEI. The V and J ends lost 8 bases and 5 bases respectively, with 12 bases between them. This CDR3 has 12 amino acids. The V call is TRBV2, the J call TRBJ2-5; tentatively, D is TRBD1 (5 bases). The sequenced material came from blood. The sequence was obtained from a woman between 18 and 29 years old in good health. The CDR3 nucleotides are TGTGCCAGCGCAATTGGGGCGGAGACCCAGTACTTC. Protein product: CASAIGAETQYF.